This T cell receptor beta chain originates from a study of cytomegalovirus exposure and HLA in healthy donors (dated by TCRdb to 2015 to 2018). About the investigation overall: The approximately 710 repertoires of the first cohort and the roughly 120 validation repertoires were produced on the same platform, according to a later analysis. Besides the first cohort of under 700 subjects, a separate validation cohort made up of over 95 different subjects was used. The aim of the study was to test whether cataloging public T cell receptors could identify signatures of past pathogen exposure. High-throughput TCR immunosequencing, statistical association of individual TCRs with disease status, and machine learning were combined to predict cytomegalovirus infection status. The investigation overall reported the following: Of the cluster scores, approximately 95% were above 0 in a later analysis, which found that TCRs clustered in the first cohort also tended to co-occur in the 120 or so validation repertoires. The classifier was reported to diagnose cytomegalovirus status with high specificity and sensitivity in both the original and validation cohorts. The study listed 150 to 200 TCR beta chains as associated with cytomegalovirus. It was suggested by the authors that the approach could potentially be generalized to other disease states and immunological phenotypes. A later analysis lacked HLA typing for the validation cohort, so it scored co-occurrence in that cohort across all 120 or so repertoires. Across donors, most TCR sequences were observed very rarely, whereas some public TCRs were present in many individuals. In vitro tests confirmed that a few of the cytomegalovirus-associated TCR beta chains recognize cytomegalovirus antigens.

The CDR3 measures 15 amino acids from cysteine to phenylalanine. Only CDR3 DNA remains: 45 bases, in frame from the first base. The germline ends are 17 bases apart after V is trimmed by 4 bases and J by 4 bases. CDR1 and CDR2 are drawn from the germline V gene: LGHNA, YNFKEQ. As concerns this clone: Its recognized antigen is unknown. Base quality data are lacking; no much larger clone is found one base away.

The library relied on the immunoSEQ multiplex PCR assay. On the authors' methods: To diagnose cytomegalovirus status from the catalog of TCR beta chain sequences, a statistical classification framework was built. TCRdb holds this immuneACCESS table with in-frame rearrangements only. Some clones are missing; in checked studies, unresolved V genes explain under half, and the rest has no known cause. D and trimming come from the DNA, and the V and J calls and clone size come from that table. This sample holds just under 65,000 clones; 95% were observed only once. The top ten constitute approximately 6.8% of the sample. The donors belonged to the validation cohort of roughly 120 subjects, which was separate from the 666-subject first cohort.

What was sequenced was PBMCs. In this chain, TRBV4-2 is recombined with TRBJ2-7; possibly the D gene is TRBD2, per 6 matching bases. This receptor was taken from a young woman in good health and CMV-seropositive. The encoded CDR3 is CASSPDRELGYEQYF. The DNA sequence is TGTGCCAGCAGCCCCGACCGGGAGCTCGGGTACGAGCAGTACTTC.